This T cell receptor beta chain was sequenced in a study of blood T cell repertoires in COVID-19. CDR3 size: 13 residues. V gave up 0 bases and J gave up 5 bases, with 8 bases separating them. CDR1 SGHRS and CDR2 YFSETQ come from the germline V gene. Seattle researchers signed up patients amid active infection and tracked them longitudinally. Original processing methods: Quantification of nucleated cells was approximated via reference gene primer amplification. Assay: immunoSEQ multiplex PCR; the TCRdb copy retains only in-frame clones and omits some. That table supplies the V and J calls and clone size; D and trimming were determined from the DNA. The sample has some 220,000 clones; 75% to 85% are singletons.

This sequence joins TRBV5-1 and TRBJ1-2; no definite D call. The sequence was collected from an older woman with COVID-19, enrolled during active disease. Sequencing used peripheral blood. CDR3 protein: CASSLGNGYGYTF. The CDR3 nucleotides are TGCGCCAGCAGCTTGGGAAACGGTTATGGCTACACCTTC.